The 9 T cell receptor beta chains below come from one sample, sequenced in a study of blood T cell repertoires in COVID-19. The method was immunoSEQ multiplex PCR; TCRdb's version includes in-frame clones alone and lacks a portion of them. There are 180,000 or so clones in the sample; approximately 86% occur only once, and around 8.2% lies in the top ten. Sequenced: peripheral blood. These TCRs come from a man aged 60 to 69 with acute or convalescent COVID-19.

The CDR3 here is CASSSGTGNSYEQYF. The CDR3 DNA reads TGTGCCAGCAGTTCCGGGACAGGGAACTCCTACGAGCAGTACTTC. The chain is built from TRBV28 and TRBJ2-7, with TRBD1 identical over 9 bases. V gave up 4 bases and J gave up 0 bases; unmatched junction bases: 4. The V gene's germline CDR1 is MDHEN and CDR2 SYDVKM. The length of the CDR3 is 15 residues. Filled out from reference TRBV28 and TRBJ2-7, the complete variable domain reads DVKVTQSSRYLVKRTGEKVFLECVQDMDHENMFWYRQDPGLGLRLIYFSYDVKMKEKGDIPEGYSVSREKKERFSLILESASTNQTSMYLCASSSGTGNSYEQYFGPGTRLTVT.

This chain connects TRBV5-1 to TRBJ1-5, with D maybe TRBD1 (6 bases). Deletions cut 2 bases from V and 0 bases from J, with 15 bases between. CDR1 is SGHRS and CDR2 is YFSETQ in the germline V gene. The CDR3 is 17 amino acids. The CDR3 sequence is CASSFFPQGPSNQPQHF. CDR3 nucleotide sequence: TGCGCCAGCAGCTTTTTCCCACAGGGACCTAGCAATCAGCCCCAGCATTTT.

This clone was detected only once. The CDR3 DNA follows: TGTGCCAGCAGTGACGGCGGCTCATGCTATGGCTACACCTTC. Protein: CASSDGGSCYGYTF. J is TRBJ1-2 and V is TRBV6-4; D is unresolved. The V and J ends lost 2 bases and 4 bases respectively, with 11 bases between them. The CDR3 extends over 14 amino acids. CDR1 MRHNA and CDR2 SNTAGT come from the germline V gene.

This clone was counted only a few times. The rearrangement joins TRBV7-9 to TRBJ1-1, with D tentatively TRBD1 (5 bases). V gave up 1 base and J gave up 4 bases, with 16 bases separating them. There are 16 residues in the CDR3. The V gene's germline CDR1 is SEHNR and CDR2 FQNEAQ (reference sequence). The CDR3 DNA reads as TGTGCCAGCAGCTTAGAGGGTCCGCGGGGGACCACTGAAGCTTTCTTT. Its translation: CASSLEGPRGTTEAFF.

The rearrangement links TRBV5-1 to TRBJ1-2; 9 nucleotides agree with TRBD1. Germline loops: CDR1 SGHRS, CDR2 YFSETQ. Trimming removed 7 bases from V and 4 bases from J; junction bases left unmatched: 11. The CDR3 loop spans 15 amino acids. The CDR3 sequence is CASEAGDRATYGYTF. The CDR3 coding sequence is TGCGCCAGCGAAGCAGGGGACAGGGCGACCTATGGCTACACCTTC.

V and J are TRBV6-1 and TRBJ1-1, with TRBD1 as a possible D gene (6 bases). V shed 1 base and J shed 0 bases, with 12 bases lying between them. This CDR3 comprises 16 residues. In germline, CDR1 is MNHNS, CDR2 SASEGT. In DNA, the CDR3 is TGTGCCAGCAGTGAAGGATACGGGGGGCTGAACACTGAAGCTTTCTTT. It yields the protein CASSEGYGGLNTEAFF.

This clone occurred once. CDR3 sequence (DNA): TGCGCCAGCAGCAGGGACGTGGGACACAGCTACGAGCAGTACTTC. It specifies CASSRDVGHSYEQYF. The rearrangement joins TRBV5-1 to TRBJ2-7; TRBD1 might be the D (6 bases). The V gene's germline CDR1 is SGHRS and CDR2 YFSETQ. Between the trimmed V and J ends, which lost 4 bases and 3 bases, there was a span of 17 bases. This CDR3 spans 15 amino acids.

This clone was seen only a few times. The chain recombines TRBV28 with TRBJ1-1; D uncertain. V lost 4 bases to trimming and J lost 0 bases, with 15 bases between them. Germline values: CDR1 MDHEN, CDR2 SYDVKM. The CDR3 sequence is 16 residues long. The CDR3 spells CASSSARSGMNTEAFF. CDR3 nucleotides: TGTGCCAGCAGTTCCGCCCGGTCCGGGATGAACACTGAAGCTTTCTTT.

The rearrangement joins TRBV21-1 to TRBJ2-5; the D segment call TRBD1 is taken from the table without a DNA check. TRBV21-1 is a known pseudogene. The CDR3 runs to 23 residues. CDR3 sequence reads: CASSKAPLGSGTGLYNPQETQYF. The CDR3 DNA is TGTGCCAGCAGCAAAGCGCCTTTAGGTTCCGGGACAGGGTTATACAATCCCCAAGAGACCCAGTACTTC.